Detailed here is one T cell receptor (beta chain). As handled by the study authors: Nucleated cell counts were estimated from reference gene primer amplification. Profiled with immunoSEQ multiplex PCR; TCRdb holds only in-frame clones, not every one. That table furnishes V, J and clone size, whereas the DNA furnished D and trimming. This sample has 140,000 to 150,000 clones, with over 70% found just once. The sample belongs to a study of blood T cell repertoires in COVID-19. On the study more broadly: Sources were T cells, B-cell-depleted T cells, or PBMCs; the material itself was cDNA or gDNA.

Germline lookup yields CDR1 ENHRY and CDR2 SYGVKD. Trimming at V came to 0 bases and at J to 4 bases, leaving 3 bases not matched to a gene. CDR3 length: 15 residues. The source material was peripheral blood. The rearrangement joins TRBV10-3 to TRBJ1-5; 7 bases are a match to TRBD1. The sequence was collected from a woman aged 45-60 years with acute or convalescent COVID-19. For the CDR3, the DNA is TGTGCCATCAGTGAGTCAGGGGGCGGGAATCAGCCCCAGCATTTT. It encodes CAISESGGGNQPQHF.